This T cell receptor beta chain was profiled in a study of CD8+CD57+ T cells in acquired aplastic anemia. At the level of the study: Sorted CD4+ and CD8+ cells yielded around 3 ug of DNA on average.

This clonotype appeared many times. TCR beta VDJ and CDR3 profiles were obtained from a genomic DNA template. Each CDR3 protein gets one entry after TCRdb re-called the reads with MiXCR. The sample contains 180,000 or so distinct CDR3 sequences, about 60% of which appear only once. The V end was cut by 0 bases, the J end by 7 bases, with 10 bases between. The CDR3 runs to 14 residues. The germline gives CDR1 SGHDT, CDR2 YYEEEE. The patients chosen for sequencing had shown expansion of CD8+CD57+ cells (detected by flow cytometry). The V and J genes are TRBV5-6 and TRBJ1-4, with D tentatively TRBD1 (6 bases). Sequencing used sorted CD4+, CD8+, or CD8+CD57+ T cells (not recorded which) from PBMCs. The sequence was obtained from a human donor with aplastic anemia. CDR3 in amino acids: CASSLAGVGEKLFF. In DNA, the CDR3 is TGTGCCAGCAGCTTGGCAGGGGTGGGTGAAAAACTGTTTTTT.